What follows are 32 T cell receptor beta chains derived from one specimen sequenced in a study of control samples from healthy donors and cancer patients. The assay was immunoSEQ multiplex PCR, and TCRdb's table has in-frame clones only and misses some. The repertoire consists of around 110,000 clones, with 70% to 90% occurring once and the leading ten covering roughly 2.5%. What was sequenced was blood. The receptors were sampled from a woman aged 65 to 85 in good health.

The J gene is TRBJ1-1, the V gene TRBV16; 7 nucleotides align to TRBD1. The CDR3 length is 17 residues. The V gene end was trimmed by 2 bases and the J gene end by 2 bases; junction bases not matched to a gene: 11. From germline, CDR1 is KGHSY and CDR2 FQNENV. CDR3 nucleotide sequence: TGTGCCAGCAGCCAACATAAAGACAGGGACCTAAACACTGAAGCTTTCTTT. Amino acid sequence: CASSQHKDRDLNTEAFF.

The chain joins TRBV9 to TRBJ2-1; TRBD2 might be the D (5 bases). Germline V gene lookup returns CDR1 SGDLS and CDR2 YYNGEE. The CDR3 length is 17 residues. V was clipped by 3 bases and J by 3 bases, with 19 bases between them. The CDR3 region has the DNA TGTGCCAGCAGCGGAGGGAGCCCCCGGTCCGACTACAATGAGCAGTTCTTC. Translated, it gives CASSGGSPRSDYNEQFF.

CDR3 in amino acids: CASSLTGTSSNEQFF. CDR3 sequence (DNA): TGTGCCAGCAGCTTAACCGGGACTAGCAGCAATGAGCAGTTCTTC. The chain uses TRBV7-8 and TRBJ2-1, with 9 positions matching TRBD2. CDR3 length equals 15 residues. The germline gives CDR1 SGHVS, CDR2 FQNEAQ. With V trimmed by 2 bases and J by 6 bases, 5 bases remained unmatched.

The chain couples TRBV6-1 to TRBJ2-5; D is unresolved. The CDR3 is 14 residues long. Trimming took off 1 base at V and 5 bases at J, with 11 bases between the two ends. Germline V lookup: CDR1 MNHNS, CDR2 SASEGT. The CDR3 DNA is TGTGCCAGCAGTGAAGATGGCTGGTGGGAGACCCAGTACTTC. It encodes CASSEDGWWETQYF.

V gene TRBV5-1 combines with J gene TRBJ1-4; 8 bases are shared with TRBD1. V gave up 4 bases and J gave up 3 bases; unmatched junction bases: 2. Germline V gene sequence: CDR1 SGHRS, CDR2 YFSETQ. The CDR3 covers 14 residues. CDR3 coding DNA: TGCGCCAGCAGCAACAGGGGGGCTAATGAAAAACTGTTTTTT. It is translated as CASSNRGANEKLFF. Together with reference TRBV5-1 and TRBJ1-4, the CDR3 gives the full variable domain: KAGVTQTPRYLIKTRGQQVTLSCSPISGHRSVSWYQQTPGQGLQFLFEYFSETQRNKGNFPGRFSGRQFSNSRSEMNVSTLELGDSALYLCASSNRGANEKLFFGSGTQLSVL.

The V call is TRBV6-2 or TRBV6-3, the J call TRBJ2-3; 11 bases are shared with TRBD2. Germline V gene sequence: CDR1 MNHEY, CDR2 SVGEGT. CDR3 length: 15 residues. The junction had 2 bases not matched to a gene; V was cut back by 3 bases and J by 3 bases. The CDR3 region has the DNA TGTGCCAGCAGTTATAGCGGGGGGGCGACAGATACGCAGTATTTT. It codes for CASSYSGGATDTQYF.

The chain combines TRBV6-2 or TRBV6-3 with TRBJ2-5; weak D call: TRBD1 (6 bases). The V gene lost 6 bases and the J gene lost 5 bases, with 19 bases spanning the gap. CDR1 is MNHEY, CDR2 SVGEGT, per germline. The length of the CDR3 is 15 residues. The CDR3 region is CASSPGLGAKETQYF. The CDR3 DNA is TGTGCCAGCAGCCCTGGCTTGGGGGCGAAGGAGACCCAGTACTTC.

The gene calls are TRBV5-5 and TRBJ2-1; D uncertain. CDR1 and CDR2 (germline): SGHKS, YYEKEE (reference sequence). V was clipped by 0 bases and J by 7 bases, with 14 bases between them. The CDR3 contains 15 residues. CDR3 region: CASSLGRPGWNEQFF. Written as DNA, the CDR3 is TGTGCCAGCAGCTTGGGCCGCCCCGGATGGAATGAGCAGTTCTTC.

This clone was picked up one time. The chain carries TRBV7-8 and TRBJ1-1; D gene uncertain. Trimming cost V 1 base and J 11 bases, with 8 bases left between them. The CDR3 is 11 amino acids. The germline V gene has CDR1 SGHVS and CDR2 FQNEAQ. In DNA, the CDR3 is TGTGCCAGCAGCTTAGGGGGAAACGCTTTCTTT. It translates to CASSLGGNAFF.

The CDR3 sequence: CASRESVYQETQYF. CDR3 coding DNA: TGTGCCAGCAGGGAGAGCGTATACCAAGAGACCCAGTACTTC. The chain has TRBV2 and TRBJ2-5; D call uncertain. CDR3 size: 14 residues. Germline V gene data show CDR1 as SNHLY and CDR2 as FYNNEI. V shed 6 bases and J shed 0 bases, with 11 bases lying between them.

J is TRBJ2-5 and V is TRBV7-6, with 12 bases that match TRBD1. This CDR3 is 16 amino acids long. Losses at the gene ends were 3 bases for V and 5 bases for J; bases not matched to a gene: 7. Germline V gene sequence: CDR1 SGHVS, CDR2 FNYEAQ. The CDR3 nucleotides are TGTGCCAGCAGCTTCGCCGGGACAGGGGGCAAGGAGACCCAGTACTTC. Its translation is CASSFAGTGGKETQYF.

The gene calls are TRBV3-1 (or the pseudogene TRBV3-2) and TRBJ1-1, with D maybe TRBD1 (5 bases). The CDR3 has 14 residues. From germline, CDR1 is LGHDT and CDR2 YNNKEL (reference sequence). V lost 4 bases to trimming and J lost 3 bases, with 12 bases between them. In DNA form, the CDR3 reads TGTGCCAGCAGCCGCACAGACAGTGACACTGAAGCTTTCTTT. Residues: CASSRTDSDTEAFF.

This clone was seen once. The gene calls are TRBV7-6 and TRBJ2-5; possibly TRBD2 for D (6 bases). The CDR3 is 12 amino acids. Trimming took 5 bases from V and 13 from J, leaving 17 bases between them. Germline V gene lookup returns CDR1 SGHVS and CDR2 FNYEAQ. The DNA of the CDR3 is TGTGCCAGCAGCCCGGGCAGACTGGGGGGGTACTTC. Its translation: CASSPGRLGGYF.

The chain carries TRBV3-1 (or the pseudogene TRBV3-2) and TRBJ1-2; the D is unclear. Per the germline V gene, CDR1 is LGHDT and CDR2 is YNNKEL (reference sequence). The CDR3 runs to 12 residues. V gave up 7 bases and J gave up 2 bases, with 8 bases separating them. The CDR3 coding sequence is TGTGCCAGCAAAGGGCCCAACTATGGCTACACCTTC. Residues: CASKGPNYGYTF.

This chain uses TRBV19 with TRBJ1-3; D not resolved. Trimming removed 3 bases from V and 0 bases from J, with 15 bases in between. The CDR3 is 17 residues long. The germline CDR1 and CDR2 sequences are LNHDA and SQIVND (reference sequence). The CDR3 reads CASSIFLQLSSGNTIYF. As DNA, the CDR3 is TGTGCCAGTAGTATCTTTCTACAGCTGAGCTCTGGAAACACCATATATTTT.

V usage is TRBV9 and J usage is TRBJ1-2; D ambiguous. The CDR3 has 14 amino acids. The germline V and J ends were trimmed by 4 bases and 4 bases, with 14 bases remaining between them. From germline, CDR1 is SGDLS and CDR2 YYNGEE. CDR3 bases: TGTGCCAGCAGCCCGGAGGGTCGAGGCTATGGCTACACCTTC. Translated: CASSPEGRGYGYTF. Full variable domain (remainder filled in from reference TRBV9 and TRBJ1-2): DSGVTQTPKHLITATGQRVTLRCSPRSGDLSVYWYQQSLDQGLQFLIQYYNGEERAKGNILERFSAQQFPDLHSELNLSSLELGDSALYFCASSPEGRGYGYTFGSGTRLTVV.

This clone was counted only a few times. The chain couples TRBV19 to TRBJ1-6; 7 nucleotides align to TRBD1. Germline trimming cut 6 bases from V and 6 bases from J; bases unmatched to any gene: 8. The CDR3 has 15 residues. Germline lookup yields CDR1 LNHDA and CDR2 SQIVND (reference sequence). The CDR3 sequence is CASSLGGGVNSPLHF. The CDR3 DNA reads TGTGCCAGTAGCCTCGGAGGGGGCGTTAATTCACCCCTCCACTTT.

V usage is TRBV6-4 and J usage is TRBJ1-1; 7 bases match TRBD1. Trimming took 6 bases from V and 10 from J; bases not matched to a gene: 14. Germline V gene data show CDR1 as MRHNA and CDR2 as SNTAGT. This CDR3 has 14 residues. DNA for the CDR3: TGTGCCAGCAGGGGGGACAGAAGTGCTGAACGAGCTTTCTTT. Its protein is CASRGDRSAERAFF.

This chain joins TRBV9 and TRBJ1-1; 8 bases are a match to TRBD1. The CDR3 covers 16 residues. Germline trimming cut 3 bases from V and 1 base from J; bases unmatched to any gene: 8. Germline CDR1 is SGDLS and CDR2 is YYNGEE. CDR3 protein: CASSAAGGAGNTEAFF. As DNA, the CDR3 is TGTGCCAGCAGCGCCGCAGGGGGCGCGGGGAACACTGAAGCTTTCTTT. Using reference TRBV9 and TRBJ1-1 for the parts outside the CDR3, the full variable domain is DSGVTQTPKHLITATGQRVTLRCSPRSGDLSVYWYQQSLDQGLQFLIQYYNGEERAKGNILERFSAQQFPDLHSELNLSSLELGDSALYFCASSAAGGAGNTEAFFGQGTRLTVV.

The chain combines TRBV19 with TRBJ1-2; 8 bases align to TRBD1. V lost 3 bases and J lost 4; bases outside the gene matches: 13. Germline CDR1 is LNHDA and CDR2 is SQIVND (reference sequence). The CDR3 is 17 amino acids. The CDR3 loop is CASSMYRGGRFGYGYTF. The CDR3 nucleotides read TGTGCCAGTAGTATGTACAGGGGGGGTCGTTTTGGCTATGGCTACACCTTC.

The chain links TRBV9 to TRBJ1-2; no firm D call. Germline-derived CDR1 and CDR2 are SGDLS and YYNGEE. The CDR3 totals 11 residues. Trimming took off 0 bases at V and 9 bases at J, with 6 bases between the two ends. CDR3 bases: TGTGCCAGCAGCGTAGAGCGCCGCTACACCTTC. It codes for CASSVERRYTF.

This clone was counted once. The genes are TRBV7-9 and TRBJ2-5; D may correspond to TRBD1 or TRBD2 (5 bases each). Between the trimmed V and J ends, which lost 4 bases and 3 bases, there was a span of 15 bases. This CDR3 is 15 amino acids long. Germline CDR1 is SEHNR and CDR2 is FQNEAQ (reference sequence). As DNA, the CDR3 is TGTGCCAGCAGCTCTCCCCCGGGGCTAGAAGAGACCCAGTACTTC. It translates to CASSSPPGLEETQYF.

The V call is TRBV5-1, the J call TRBJ2-1, with TRBD2 matching 16 bases. This CDR3 region has 18 residues. The junction had 13 bases not matched to a gene; V was cut back by 4 bases and J by 9 bases. The germline V gene encodes CDR1 SGHRS and CDR2 YFSETQ. The CDR3 DNA reads TGCGCCAGCAGCCCCCGAAGTGTTGGGACTAGCGGGGGGGGTGAGCAGTTCTTC. Translating it yields CASSPRSVGTSGGGEQFF.

The chain joins TRBV5-6 to TRBJ2-1; 7 bases align to TRBD2. The CDR3 length is 16 residues. Germline lookup yields CDR1 SGHDT and CDR2 YYEEEE. The trim removed 4 bases at V and 2 bases at J, leaving 9 bases unmatched. CDR3 DNA sequence: TGTGCCAGCAGCCCCCGTGAGACTAGCCCCTACAATGAGCAGTTCTTC. This translates into CASSPRETSPYNEQFF.

The chain has TRBV4-1 and TRBJ1-5; 7 positions match TRBD1. Unmatched junction bases numbered 9, after V lost 0 bases and J lost 7 bases. The CDR3 totals 16 residues. The germline gives CDR1 MGHRA, CDR2 YSYEKL. CDR3 in DNA: TGCGCCAGCAGCCAAGATAGGGGGCCGCGGGGGCAGCCCCAGCATTTT. It specifies CASSQDRGPRGQPQHF.

This rearrangement joins TRBV3-1 (or the pseudogene TRBV3-2) to TRBJ2-2; TRBD2 is a possible D gene (5 bases). This CDR3 has 18 residues. The V and J ends lost 3 bases and 5 bases respectively, with 22 bases between them. CDR1 is LGHDT, CDR2 YNNKEL, per germline (reference sequence). In DNA, the CDR3 is TGTGCCAGCAGCCAGGTGGGAGTGGGGTTCCGCCCTACCGGGGAGCTGTTTTTT. It codes for CASSQVGVGFRPTGELFF.

There are a few counts of this clone. The rearrangement uses TRBV2 and TRBJ1-2, with D hard to call. V was trimmed by 6 bases and J by 8 bases, leaving 10 bases between them. The CDR3 has 11 amino acids. Germline V gene lookup returns CDR1 SNHLY and CDR2 FYNNEI. The CDR3 nucleotides read TGTGCCAGCAGGATAGAAGGAGGCTACACCTTC. This encodes CASRIEGGYTF. Supplemented by reference TRBV2 and TRBJ1-2, the full variable domain reads EPEVTQTPSHQVTQMGQEVILRCVPISNHLYFYWYRQILGQKVEFLVSFYNNEISEKSEIFDDQFSVERPDGSNFTLKIRSTKLEDSAMYFCASRIEGGYTFGSGTRLTVV.

The chain is built from TRBV14 and TRBJ1-1, with TRBD1 matching 9 bases. This CDR3 region has 17 residues. J lost 2 bases, V lost 0 bases, and 7 bases had no gene match. Germline V gene sequence: CDR1 SGHDN, CDR2 FVKESK. The DNA for the CDR3 is TGTGCCAGCAGCCAAGAATTCGGACAGGGGAAAAACACTGAAGCTTTCTTT. Protein product: CASSQEFGQGKNTEAFF.

The chain links TRBV19 to TRBJ1-5, with D possibly being TRBD1 (5 bases). The V end lost 4 bases, the J end lost 1 base, and 11 bases lay between the germline ends. From germline, CDR1 is LNHDA and CDR2 SQIVND (reference sequence). The CDR3 is 15 amino acids. CDR3 sequence: CASSKGLGSNQPQHF. CDR3 in DNA: TGTGCCAGTAGTAAGGGGTTGGGGAGCAATCAGCCCCAGCATTTT.

This clone occurred a few times. V usage is TRBV29-1 and J usage is TRBJ1-5, with D possibly TRBD1 on 5 matching bases. The germline gives CDR1 SQVTM, CDR2 ANQGSEA. The CDR3 contains 12 residues. V gave up 6 bases and J gave up 2 bases, with 8 bases separating them. The CDR3 sequence is CSVGTGNQPQHF. The CDR3 DNA reads as TGCAGCGTGGGGACTGGCAATCAGCCCCAGCATTTT.

Comments on this clone: Other DNA sequences in this sample translate to the same CDR3. The J gene is TRBJ1-1, the V gene TRBV7-9, with D unclear. The germline V gene has CDR1 SEHNR and CDR2 FQNEAQ (reference sequence). The CDR3 contains 12 residues. Trimming removed 1 base from V and 4 bases from J, with 4 bases in between. The CDR3 coding sequence is TGTGCCAGCAGCTTAGACTCCACTGAAGCTTTCTTT. Protein: CASSLDSTEAFF.

This chain links TRBV24-1 with TRBJ1-5, with D possibly being TRBD1 (5 bases). Per the germline V gene, CDR1 is KGHDR and CDR2 is SFDVKD. The V end was cut by 2 bases, the J end by 6 bases, with 19 bases between. This CDR3 region has 17 residues. The CDR3 sequence: CATSDSTGTAPGQPQHF. Written as DNA, the CDR3 is TGTGCCACCAGTGATTCGACGGGGACGGCCCCGGGTCAGCCCCAGCATTTT.